Sequencing of this T cell receptor beta chain was carried out in a study of chemoradiotherapy in HPV16-positive cancers. Background on the study: Candidate HPV-specific clones and shared TCR motifs came from a couple of HPV16-positive patients.

Measured with immunoSEQ multiplex PCR; TCRdb has only the in-frame clones, and not every one. This table holds around 25,000 clones, approximately 90% found once. The CDR3 contains 11 residues. Germline loops: CDR1 DFQATT, CDR2 SNEGSKA (reference sequence). V was pared by 0 bases and J by 8 bases, with 4 bases between. Source: blood, taken from a patient who underwent chemoradiotherapy. The J gene is TRBJ1-4, the V gene TRBV20-1; D gene unclear. The receptor comes from a human donor with HPV-associated anogenital cancer. This CDR3 is CSARDREKLFF. The DNA of the CDR3 is TGCAGTGCTAGAGACAGAGAAAAACTGTTTTTT.